This entry features one T cell receptor beta chain sequence. The data belong to a study of cytomegalovirus exposure and HLA in healthy donors. Germline V gene lookup returns CDR1 SGHTA and CDR2 FQGNSA. The CDR3 totals 14 residues. The germline V and J ends were trimmed by 3 bases and 5 bases, with 13 bases remaining between them. The PCR employed 60 Vbeta primers together with 13 Jbeta primers. The assay was immunoSEQ multiplex PCR, and TCRdb's table has in-frame clones only and misses some. The repertoire holds roughly 190,000 clones, with 65% to 85% as singletons. The origin of this receptor is a female donor in good health and CMV-seronegative. Sequencing was carried out using PBMCs. This chain connects TRBV7-2 to TRBJ2-5; possible D gene TRBD2, 6 bases. In nucleotides, the CDR3 is TGTGCCAGCAGCTTGGAGGGACCGGGGGAGACCCAGTACTTC. Its protein is CASSLEGPGETQYF.